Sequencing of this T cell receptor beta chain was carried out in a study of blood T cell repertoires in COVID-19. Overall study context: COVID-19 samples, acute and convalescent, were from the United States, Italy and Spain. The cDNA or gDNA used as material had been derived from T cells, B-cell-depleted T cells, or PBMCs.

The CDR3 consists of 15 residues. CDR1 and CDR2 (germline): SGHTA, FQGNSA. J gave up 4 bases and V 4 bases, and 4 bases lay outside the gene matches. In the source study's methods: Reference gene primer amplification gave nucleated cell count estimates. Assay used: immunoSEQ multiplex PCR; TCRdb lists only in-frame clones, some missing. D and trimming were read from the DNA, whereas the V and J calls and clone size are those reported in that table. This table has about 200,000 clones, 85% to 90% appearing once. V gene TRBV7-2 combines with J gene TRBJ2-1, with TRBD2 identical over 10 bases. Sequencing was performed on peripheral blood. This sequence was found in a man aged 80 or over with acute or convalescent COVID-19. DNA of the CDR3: TGTGCCAGCAGCTACACACTAGCGGGATACAATGAGCAGTTCTTC. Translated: CASSYTLAGYNEQFF.